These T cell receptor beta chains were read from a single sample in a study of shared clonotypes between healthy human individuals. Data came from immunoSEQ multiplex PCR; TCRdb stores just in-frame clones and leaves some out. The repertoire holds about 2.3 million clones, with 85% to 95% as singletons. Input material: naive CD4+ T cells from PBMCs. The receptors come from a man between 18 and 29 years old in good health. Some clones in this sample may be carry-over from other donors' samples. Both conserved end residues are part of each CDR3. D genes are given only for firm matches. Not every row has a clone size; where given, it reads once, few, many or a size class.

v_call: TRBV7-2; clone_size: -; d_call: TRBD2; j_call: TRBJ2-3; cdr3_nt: TGTGCCAGCAGCTTCCTAGCGGGACCTAGCACAGATACGCAGTATTTT; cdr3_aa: CASSFLAGPSTDTQYF
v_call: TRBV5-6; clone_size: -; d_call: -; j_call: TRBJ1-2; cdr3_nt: TGTGCCAGCAGCTTTGGTGTAACAGATTATGGCTACACCTTC; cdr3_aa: CASSFGVTDYGYTF
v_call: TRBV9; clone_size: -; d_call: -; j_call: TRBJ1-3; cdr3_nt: TGTGCCAGCACTCCCGGGGGGGCAGAAAGAAACACCATATATTTT; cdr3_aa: CASTPGGAERNTIYF
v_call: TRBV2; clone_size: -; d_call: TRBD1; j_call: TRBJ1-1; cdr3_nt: TGTGCCAGCAGTCTCCGGGACAGGTTCTCCCGACCAATGATTGAAGCTTTCTTT; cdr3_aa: CASSLRDRFSRPMIEAFF
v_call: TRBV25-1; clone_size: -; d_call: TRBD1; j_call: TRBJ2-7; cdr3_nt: TGTGCCAGCAGTGAAGCCACCGGGACAGGCTACGAGCAGTACTTC; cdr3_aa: CASSEATGTGYEQYF
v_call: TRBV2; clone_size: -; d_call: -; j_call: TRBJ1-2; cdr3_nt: TGTGCCAGCGTGGCGGAGTTTAACTATGGCTACACCTTC; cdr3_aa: CASVAEFNYGYTF
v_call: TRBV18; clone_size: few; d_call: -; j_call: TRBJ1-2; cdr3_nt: TGTGCCAGCTCACCAGAGGTGAACTATGGCTACACCTTC; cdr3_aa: CASSPEVNYGYTF
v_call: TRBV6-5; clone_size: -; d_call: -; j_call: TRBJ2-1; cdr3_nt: TGTGCCAGCAGGAGACCGGGAGTTTCGAGCAATGAGCAGTTCTTC; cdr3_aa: CASRRPGVSSNEQFF
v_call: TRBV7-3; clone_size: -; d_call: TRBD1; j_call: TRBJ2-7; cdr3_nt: TGTGCCAGCAGCCCGCGCGGGACAGGGGTCTACGAGCAGTACTTC; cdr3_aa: CASSPRGTGVYEQYF
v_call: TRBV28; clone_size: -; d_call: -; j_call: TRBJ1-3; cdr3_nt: TGTGCCAGCAGTTCTTACTCACCCGGAAACACCATATATTTT; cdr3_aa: CASSSYSPGNTIYF
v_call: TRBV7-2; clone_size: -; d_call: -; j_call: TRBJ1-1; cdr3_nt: TGTGCCAGCAGCTTAGTAATTGAGGGAGGCAGAGCTTTCTTT; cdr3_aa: CASSLVIEGGRAFF
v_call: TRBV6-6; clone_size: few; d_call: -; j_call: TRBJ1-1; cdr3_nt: TGTGCCAGCAGTTACACTGAAGCTTTCTTT; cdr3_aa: CASSYTEAFF
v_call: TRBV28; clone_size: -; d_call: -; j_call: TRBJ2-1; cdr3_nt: TGTGCCAGCAGTGCAACGGGGGATGGGTACAATGAGCAGTTCTTC; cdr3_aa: CASSATGDGYNEQFF
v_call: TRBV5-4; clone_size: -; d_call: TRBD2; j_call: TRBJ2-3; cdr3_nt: TGTGCCAGCAGCTTTCGCCTAGCGGCTAGCACAGATACGCAGTATTTT; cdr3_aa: CASSFRLAASTDTQYF
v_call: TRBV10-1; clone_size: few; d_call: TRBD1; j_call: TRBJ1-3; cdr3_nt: TGCGCCAGCCCACATATAGACAGGGGGGAAAAGGTATATTTT; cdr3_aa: CASPHIDRGEKVYF
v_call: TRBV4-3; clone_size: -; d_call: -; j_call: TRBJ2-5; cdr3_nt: TGCGCCAGCAGCCAAGGACAGAGGGGCGAGACCCAGTACTTC; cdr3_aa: CASSQGQRGETQYF
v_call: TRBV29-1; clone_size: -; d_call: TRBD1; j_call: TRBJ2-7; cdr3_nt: TGCAGCGTTGCGAGGCAGGGGGCGAGCTACGAGCAGTACTTC; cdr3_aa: CSVARQGASYEQYF
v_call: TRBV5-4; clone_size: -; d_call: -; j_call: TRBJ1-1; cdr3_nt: TGTGCCAGCAGCTTGAAAACGGCTTTGAACACTGAAGCTTTCTTT; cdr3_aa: CASSLKTALNTEAFF
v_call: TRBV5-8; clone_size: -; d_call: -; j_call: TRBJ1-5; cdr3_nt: TGTGCCAGCAAGGTCGACCGTCAGCCCCAGCATTTT; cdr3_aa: CASKVDRQPQHF
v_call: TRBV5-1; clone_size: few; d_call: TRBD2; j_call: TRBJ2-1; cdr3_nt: TGCGCCAGCAGAGCCCTAGCGGGGCACAATGAGCAGTTCTTC; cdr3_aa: CASRALAGHNEQFF
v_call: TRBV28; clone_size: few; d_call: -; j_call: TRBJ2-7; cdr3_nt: TGTGCCAGCAGTTTATGGGTTTTCGAGCAGTACTTC; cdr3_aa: CASSLWVFEQYF
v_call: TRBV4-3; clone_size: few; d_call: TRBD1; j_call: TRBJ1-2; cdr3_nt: TGCGCCAGCAGCCAAGACCGGGACAGGGCCCTTTCTAACTATGGCTACACCTTC; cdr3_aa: CASSQDRDRALSNYGYTF
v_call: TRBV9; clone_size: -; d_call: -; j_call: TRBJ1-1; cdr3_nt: TGTGCCAGCAGCTCAGGACCAGCTCCTAACACTGAAGCTTTCTTT; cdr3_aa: CASSSGPAPNTEAFF
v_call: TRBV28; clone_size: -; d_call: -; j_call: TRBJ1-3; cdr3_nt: TGTGCCAGCAGTTTCGGCAACCCGTACTCTGGAAACACCATATATTTT; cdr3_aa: CASSFGNPYSGNTIYF
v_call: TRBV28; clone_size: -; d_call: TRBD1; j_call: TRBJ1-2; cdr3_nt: TGTGCCAGCAGTATCCCCAGGGGGCTCTATGGCTACACCTTC; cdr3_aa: CASSIPRGLYGYTF
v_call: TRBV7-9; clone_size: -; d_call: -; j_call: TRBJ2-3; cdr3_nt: TGTGCCAGCAGCTTAACCCAGGGTACAGATACGCAGTATTTT; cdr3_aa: CASSLTQGTDTQYF
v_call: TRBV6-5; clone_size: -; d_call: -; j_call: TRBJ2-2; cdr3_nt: TGTGCCAGTTCAAGGGGGTCGGGGGACACCGGGGAGCTGTTTTTT; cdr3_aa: CASSRGSGDTGELFF
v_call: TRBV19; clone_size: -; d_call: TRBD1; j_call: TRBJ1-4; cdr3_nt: TGTGCCAGTAGTCTACAGGGGGCGCCTAATGAAAAACTGTTTTTT; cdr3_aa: CASSLQGAPNEKLFF
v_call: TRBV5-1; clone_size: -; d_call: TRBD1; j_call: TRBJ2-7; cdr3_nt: TGCGCCAGCAGCTTAAGGGACAGGCCCTACGAGCAGTACTTC; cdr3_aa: CASSLRDRPYEQYF
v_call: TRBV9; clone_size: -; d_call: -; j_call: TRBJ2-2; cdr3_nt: TGTGCCAGCAGCGTAGTGGGCTCCGGGGAGCTGTTTTTT; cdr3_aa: CASSVVGSGELFF
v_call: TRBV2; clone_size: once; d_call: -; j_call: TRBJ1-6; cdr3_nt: TGTGCCATCGATGGGTCAGGGGACAATTCACCCCTCCACTTT; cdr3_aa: CAIDGSGDNSPLHF
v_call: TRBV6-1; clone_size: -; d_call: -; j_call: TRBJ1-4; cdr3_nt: TGTGCCAGCAGTGAAACAGGGAACCTGGCAACTAATGAAAAACTGTTTTTT; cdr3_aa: CASSETGNLATNEKLFF
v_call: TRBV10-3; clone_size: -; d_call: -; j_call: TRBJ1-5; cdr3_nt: TGTGCCATCAGTGGCAGGGAGGGCCAGCCCCAGCATTTT; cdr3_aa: CAISGREGQPQHF
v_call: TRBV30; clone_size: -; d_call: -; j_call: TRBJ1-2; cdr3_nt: TGTGCCTGGAGTGTATTTCAACTCCAACCGGGCTACACCTTC; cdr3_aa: CAWSVFQLQPGYTF
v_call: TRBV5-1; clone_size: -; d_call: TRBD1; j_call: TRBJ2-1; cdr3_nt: TGCGCCAGCAGGACCGGGACAGGCTCCTACAATGAGCAGTTCTTC; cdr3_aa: CASRTGTGSYNEQFF
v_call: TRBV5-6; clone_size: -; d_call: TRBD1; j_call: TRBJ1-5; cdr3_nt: TGTGCCAGCAGCTTGGGGGGAACAGGGGGCTATCAGCCCCAGCATTTT; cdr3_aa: CASSLGGTGGYQPQHF
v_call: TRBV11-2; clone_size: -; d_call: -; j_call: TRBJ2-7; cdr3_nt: TGTGCCAGCAGCGTTGGACAGAGTCTATCCTACGAGCAGTACTTC; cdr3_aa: CASSVGQSLSYEQYF
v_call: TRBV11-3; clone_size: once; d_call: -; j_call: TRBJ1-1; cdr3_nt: TGTGCCAGCAGCCATCTTAGAATGGTCCTGGGTCGTGGGACTGAAGCTTTCTTT; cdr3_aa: CASSHLRMVLGRGTEAFF
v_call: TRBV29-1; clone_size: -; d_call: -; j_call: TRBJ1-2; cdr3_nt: TGCAGCGTGCGCTCTAACTATGGCTACACCTTC; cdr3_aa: CSVRSNYGYTF
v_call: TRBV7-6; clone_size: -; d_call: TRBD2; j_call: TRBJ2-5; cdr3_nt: TGTGCCAGCAGCTTAGGTACCCCGCCGGGGGGTCAAGAGACCCAGTACTTC; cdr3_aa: CASSLGTPPGGQETQYF
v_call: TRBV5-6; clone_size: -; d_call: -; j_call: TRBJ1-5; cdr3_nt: TGTGCCAGCAGCATACAGGGTACGGCCCAGCATTTT; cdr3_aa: CASSIQGTAQHF
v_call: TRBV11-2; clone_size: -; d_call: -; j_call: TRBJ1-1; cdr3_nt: TGTGCCAGCAGCTTAGCATTGGGGCAGGGGAACACTGAAGCTTTCTTT; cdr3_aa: CASSLALGQGNTEAFF
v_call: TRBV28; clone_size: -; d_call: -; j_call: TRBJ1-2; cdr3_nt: TGTGCCAGCAGTGGGGTACTTGGGGTCCCCTATGGCTACACCTTC; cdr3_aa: CASSGVLGVPYGYTF
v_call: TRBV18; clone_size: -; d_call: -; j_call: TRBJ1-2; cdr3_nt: TGTGCCAGCTCACCCCCCGCGGCCTTCCAGGGCTATGGCTACACCTTC; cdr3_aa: CASSPPAAFQGYGYTF
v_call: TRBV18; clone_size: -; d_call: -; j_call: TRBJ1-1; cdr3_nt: TGTGCCAGCTCACATCCCGGGACTGAAGCTTTCTTT; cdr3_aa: CASSHPGTEAFF
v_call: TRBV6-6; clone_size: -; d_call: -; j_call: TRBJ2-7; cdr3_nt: TGTGCCAGCAGTTACTCCGGGACGGGTTACGAGCAGTACTTC; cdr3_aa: CASSYSGTGYEQYF
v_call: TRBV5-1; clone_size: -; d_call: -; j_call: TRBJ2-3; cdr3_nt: TGCGCCAGCAGCTTGGAGTCGAGCGTCACAGATACGCAGTATTTT; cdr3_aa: CASSLESSVTDTQYF
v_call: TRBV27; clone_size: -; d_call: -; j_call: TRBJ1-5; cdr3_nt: TGTGCCAGCAGCTACCAAGGTAACAATCAGCCCCAGCATTTT; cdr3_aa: CASSYQGNNQPQHF
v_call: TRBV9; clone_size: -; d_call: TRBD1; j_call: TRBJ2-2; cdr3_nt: TGTGCCAGCAGCGCCGGACAGGCCATGAACACCGGGGAGCTGTTTTTT; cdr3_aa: CASSAGQAMNTGELFF
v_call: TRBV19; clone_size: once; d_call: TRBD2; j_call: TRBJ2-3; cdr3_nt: TGTGCCAGTAGTCCACGGACTAGCGGGATCACAGATACGCAGTATTTT; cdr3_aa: CASSPRTSGITDTQYF
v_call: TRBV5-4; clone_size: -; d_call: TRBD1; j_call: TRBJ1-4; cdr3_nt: TGTGCCAGCAGCGTGGGACAGGGCGTTAATGAAAAACTGTTTTTT; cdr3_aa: CASSVGQGVNEKLFF
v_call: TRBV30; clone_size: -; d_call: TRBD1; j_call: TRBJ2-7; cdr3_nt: TGTGCCTGGAGTGGGGGGACAGGGTTCTACGAGCAGTACTTC; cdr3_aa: CAWSGGTGFYEQYF